This entry features one T cell receptor beta chain sequence. This record belongs to a study of blood T cell repertoires in COVID-19. About the research overall: The United States, Italy and Spain provided the acute and convalescent COVID-19 samples. Sources were T cells, B-cell-depleted T cells, or PBMCs; the material itself was cDNA or gDNA.

J lost 3 bases, V lost 6 bases, and 1 base had no gene match. Germline assignment: CDR1 SNHLY and CDR2 FYNNEI. The CDR3 is made up of 12 amino acids. Authors' methods: Estimation of nucleated cell counts relied on the amplification of reference gene primers. The protocol was immunoSEQ multiplex PCR, while the TCRdb copy is restricted to in-frame clones and leaves out a portion. V and J calls and clone size come straight from that table; D and trimming were deduced from the DNA. This table holds around 150,000 clones, approximately 81% found once. The J gene is TRBJ1-2, the V gene TRBV2; 7 positions agree with TRBD1. The receptor was isolated from a human donor with acute or convalescent COVID-19. The donor label of this sample is uncertain. The sequenced sample was peripheral blood. In nucleotides, the CDR3 is TGTGCCAGCAGGGGGACAGACTATGGCTACACCTTC. Encoded protein: CASRGTDYGYTF.